This record looks at one T cell receptor beta chain sequence and its context. The antigen is not known. TCRdb reanalyzed the 5' RACE reads and collapses them to one entry per CDR3 protein, without DNA. In all, the sample yields approximately 200,000 distinct CDR3 sequences. The entry originates in a study of monozygotic twins with inflammatory bowel disease. Study-wide results and caveats: With inverse Simpson as the measure, TCRbeta diversity was lower in IBD patients than in healthy co-twins.

It was from whole blood, with no T cell sorting, that total RNA was isolated. CDR3 length: 15 amino acids. Germline V gene sequence: CDR1 KGHSH, CDR2 LQKENI. The clonotype was recovered from a human donor with ulcerative colitis or Crohn's disease, or a healthy co-twin of an affected twin (not recorded which). Sequences were obtained from blood. The chain uses TRBV18 and TRBJ2-5; TCRdb's D call, TRBD1, is unchecked because there is no DNA. The CDR3 protein is CASSPRGTGEETQYF.